This T cell receptor beta chain derives from a study of graft-versus-host responses after intestinal transplantation. The data were produced by immunoSEQ multiplex PCR, yet TCRdb's version contains in-frame clones alone and is incomplete. The data show about 21,000 clones, almost 95% seen once. This CDR3 spans 13 amino acids. V was pared by 6 bases and J by 4 bases, with 6 bases of the junction left unmatched. Germline CDR1 is MDHEN and CDR2 is SYDVKM. The source of this sequence is a human patient who received an intestinal transplant, so some T cells may come from the graft donor. The chain links TRBV28 to TRBJ2-7, with 7 bases lining up with TRBD1. This specimen consisted of PBMCs, obtained about 250 days after intestinal transplant. Here the CDR3 DNA reads TGTGCCAGCAGCACAGGGGTGGGGTACGAGCAGTACTTC. Protein product: CASSTGVGYEQYF.